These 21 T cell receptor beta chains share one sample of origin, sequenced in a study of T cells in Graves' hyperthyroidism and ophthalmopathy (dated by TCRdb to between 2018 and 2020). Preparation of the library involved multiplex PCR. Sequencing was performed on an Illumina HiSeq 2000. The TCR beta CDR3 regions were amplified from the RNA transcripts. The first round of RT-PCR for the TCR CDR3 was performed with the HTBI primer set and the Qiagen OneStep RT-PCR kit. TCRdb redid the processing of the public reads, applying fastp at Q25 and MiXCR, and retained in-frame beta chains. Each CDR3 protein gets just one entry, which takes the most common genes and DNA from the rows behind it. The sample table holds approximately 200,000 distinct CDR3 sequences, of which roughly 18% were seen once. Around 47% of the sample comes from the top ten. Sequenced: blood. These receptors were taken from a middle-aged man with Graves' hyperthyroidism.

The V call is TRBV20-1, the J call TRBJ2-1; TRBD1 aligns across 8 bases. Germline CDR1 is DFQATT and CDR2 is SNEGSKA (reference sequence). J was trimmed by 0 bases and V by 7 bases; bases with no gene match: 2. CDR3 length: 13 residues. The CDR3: CSGTGGSYNEQFF. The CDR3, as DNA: TGCAGTGGCACAGGGGGCTCCTACAATGAGCAGTTCTTC.

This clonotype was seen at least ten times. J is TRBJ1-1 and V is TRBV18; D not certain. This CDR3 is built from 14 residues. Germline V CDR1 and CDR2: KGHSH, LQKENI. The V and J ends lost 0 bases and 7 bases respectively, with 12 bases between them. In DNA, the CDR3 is TGTGCCAGCTCACCACCTGTACAGAAAAATGAAGCTTTCTTT. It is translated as CASSPPVQKNEAFF.

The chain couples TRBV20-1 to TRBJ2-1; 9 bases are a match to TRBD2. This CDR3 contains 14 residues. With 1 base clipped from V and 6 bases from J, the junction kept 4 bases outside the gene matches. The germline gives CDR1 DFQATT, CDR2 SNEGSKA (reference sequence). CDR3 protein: CSARGGGAVNEQFF. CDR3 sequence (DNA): TGCAGTGCTAGAGGCGGGGGGGCCGTCAATGAGCAGTTCTTC.

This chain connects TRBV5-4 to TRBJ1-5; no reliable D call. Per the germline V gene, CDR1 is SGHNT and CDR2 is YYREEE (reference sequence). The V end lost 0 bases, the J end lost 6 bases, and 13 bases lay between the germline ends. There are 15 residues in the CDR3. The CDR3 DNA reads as TGTGCCAGCAGCTTGGATGGCAGGTCGACTCAGCCCCAGCATTTT. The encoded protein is CASSLDGRSTQPQHF.

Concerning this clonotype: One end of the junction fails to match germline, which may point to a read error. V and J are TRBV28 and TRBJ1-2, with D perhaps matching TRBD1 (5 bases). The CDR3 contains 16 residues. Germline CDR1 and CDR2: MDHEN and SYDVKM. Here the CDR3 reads CASTLTRWGLGYDYTF. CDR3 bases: TGTGCCAGCACCCTCACCAGATGGGGCCTTGGATATGACTACACCTTC.

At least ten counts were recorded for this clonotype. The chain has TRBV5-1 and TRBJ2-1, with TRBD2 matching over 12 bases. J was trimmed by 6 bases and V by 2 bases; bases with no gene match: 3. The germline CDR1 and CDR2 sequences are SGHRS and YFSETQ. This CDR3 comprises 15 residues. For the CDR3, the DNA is TGCGCCAGCAGCTTTACTAGCGGGGGGCTCAATGAGCAGTTCTTC. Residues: CASSFTSGGLNEQFF.

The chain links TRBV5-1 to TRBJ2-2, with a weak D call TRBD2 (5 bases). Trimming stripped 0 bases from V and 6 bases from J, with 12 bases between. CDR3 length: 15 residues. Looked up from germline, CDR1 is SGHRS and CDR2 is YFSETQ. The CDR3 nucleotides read TGCGCCAGCAGCTTGGATAGGACCGGGGCCGGGGAGCTGTTTTTT. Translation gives CASSLDRTGAGELFF.

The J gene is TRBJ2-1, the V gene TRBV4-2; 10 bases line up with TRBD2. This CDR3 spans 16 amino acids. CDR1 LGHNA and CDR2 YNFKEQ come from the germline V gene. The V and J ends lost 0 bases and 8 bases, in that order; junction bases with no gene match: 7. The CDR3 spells CASSQEGSGGAHEQFF. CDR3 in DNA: TGTGCCAGCAGCCAAGAGGGGAGCGGGGGGGCGCATGAGCAGTTCTTC.

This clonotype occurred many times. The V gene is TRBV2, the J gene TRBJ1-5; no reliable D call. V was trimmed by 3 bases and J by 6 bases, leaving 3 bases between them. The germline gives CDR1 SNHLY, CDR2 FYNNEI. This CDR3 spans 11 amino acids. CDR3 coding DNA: TGTGCCAGCAGTGACGGTCAGCCCCAGCATTTT. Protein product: CASSDGQPQHF.

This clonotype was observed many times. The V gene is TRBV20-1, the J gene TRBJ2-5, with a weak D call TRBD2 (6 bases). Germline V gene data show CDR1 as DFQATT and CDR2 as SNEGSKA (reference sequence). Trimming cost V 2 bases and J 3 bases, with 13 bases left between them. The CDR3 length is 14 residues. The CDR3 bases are TGCAGTGCTAGACATGGTAGCGGAGAAGAGACCCAGTACTTC. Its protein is CSARHGSGEETQYF.

CDR3 residues: CASSLAGNGELFF. The CDR3 bases are TGTGCCAGCAGCTTAGCAGGGAACGGGGAGCTGTTTTTT. V usage is TRBV7-6 and J usage is TRBJ2-2; no clear D gene. The CDR3 has 13 amino acids. The germline V gene encodes CDR1 SGHVS and CDR2 FNYEAQ. V lost 0 bases and J lost 7, with 6 bases in between.

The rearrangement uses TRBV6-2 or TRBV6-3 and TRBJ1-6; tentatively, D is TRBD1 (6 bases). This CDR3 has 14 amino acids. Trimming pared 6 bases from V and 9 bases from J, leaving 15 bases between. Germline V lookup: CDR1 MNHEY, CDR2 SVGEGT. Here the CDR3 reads CASRRGEGGSPLHF. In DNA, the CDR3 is TGTGCCAGCAGGCGAGGTGAGGGGGGTTCACCCCTCCACTTT.

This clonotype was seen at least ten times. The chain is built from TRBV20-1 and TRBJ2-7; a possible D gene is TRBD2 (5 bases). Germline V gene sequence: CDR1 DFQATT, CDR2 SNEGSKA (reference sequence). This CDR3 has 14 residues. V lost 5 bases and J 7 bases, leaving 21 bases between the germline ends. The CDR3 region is CSADMASPSGEQYF. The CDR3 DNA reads TGCAGTGCTGACATGGCTAGCCCATCGGGGGAGCAGTACTTC.

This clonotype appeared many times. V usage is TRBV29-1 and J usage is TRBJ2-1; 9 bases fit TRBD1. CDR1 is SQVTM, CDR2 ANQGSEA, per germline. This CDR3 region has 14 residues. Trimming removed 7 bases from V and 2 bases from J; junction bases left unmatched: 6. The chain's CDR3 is CSAKGQGTYNEQFF. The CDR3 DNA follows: TGCAGCGCGAAGGGACAGGGAACCTACAATGAGCAGTTCTTC.

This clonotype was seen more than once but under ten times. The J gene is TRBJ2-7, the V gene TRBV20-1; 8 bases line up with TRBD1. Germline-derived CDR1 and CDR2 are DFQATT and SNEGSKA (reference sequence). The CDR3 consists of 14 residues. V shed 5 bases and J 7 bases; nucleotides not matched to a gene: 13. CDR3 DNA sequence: TGCAGTGCTTTCGACGAAGGCAGGGGGCGGGAGCAGTACTTC. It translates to CSAFDEGRGREQYF.

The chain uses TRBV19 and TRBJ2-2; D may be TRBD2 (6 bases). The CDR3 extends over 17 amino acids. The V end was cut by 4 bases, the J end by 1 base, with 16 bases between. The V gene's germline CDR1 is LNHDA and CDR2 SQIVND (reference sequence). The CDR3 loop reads CASSKTPAGQNTGELFF. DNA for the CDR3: TGTGCCAGTAGTAAGACCCCCGCGGGGCAGAACACCGGGGAGCTGTTTTTT.

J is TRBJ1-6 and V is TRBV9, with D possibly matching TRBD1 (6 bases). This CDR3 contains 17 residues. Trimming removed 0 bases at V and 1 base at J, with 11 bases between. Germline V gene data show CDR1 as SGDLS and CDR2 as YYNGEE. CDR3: CASSVEQGGSYNSPLHF. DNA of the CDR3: TGTGCCAGCAGCGTAGAACAGGGTGGATCCTATAATTCACCCCTCCACTTT.

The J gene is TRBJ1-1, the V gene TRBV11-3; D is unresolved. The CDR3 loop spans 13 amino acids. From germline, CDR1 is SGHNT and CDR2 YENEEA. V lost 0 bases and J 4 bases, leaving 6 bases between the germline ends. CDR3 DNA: TGTGCCAGCAGCTTAGAGGAGGGCACTGAAGCTTTCTTT. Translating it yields CASSLEEGTEAFF. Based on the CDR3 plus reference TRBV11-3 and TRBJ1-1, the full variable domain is EAGVVQSPRYKIIEKKQPVAFWCNPISGHNTLYWYLQNLGQGPELLIRYENEEAVDDSQLPKDRFSAERLKGVDSTLKIQPAELGDSAVYLCASSLEEGTEAFFGQGTRLTVV.

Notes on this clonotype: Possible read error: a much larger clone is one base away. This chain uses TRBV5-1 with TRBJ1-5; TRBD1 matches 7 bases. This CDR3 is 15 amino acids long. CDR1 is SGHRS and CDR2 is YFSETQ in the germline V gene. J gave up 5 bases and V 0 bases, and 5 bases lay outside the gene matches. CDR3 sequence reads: CASSLGGQPHQPQHF. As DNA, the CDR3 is TGCGCCAGCAGCTTGGGGGGACAGCCCCATCAGCCCCAGCATTTT.

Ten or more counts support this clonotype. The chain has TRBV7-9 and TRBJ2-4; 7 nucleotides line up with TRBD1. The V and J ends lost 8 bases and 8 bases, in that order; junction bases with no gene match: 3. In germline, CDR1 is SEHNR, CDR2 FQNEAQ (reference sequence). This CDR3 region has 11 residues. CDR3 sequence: CASGTADIQYF. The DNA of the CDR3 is TGTGCCAGCGGGACAGCTGACATTCAGTACTTC. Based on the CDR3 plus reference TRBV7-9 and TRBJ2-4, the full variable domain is DTGVSQNPRHKITKRGQNVTFRCDPISEHNRLYWYRQTLGQGPEFLTYFQNEAQLEKSRLLSDRFSAERPKGSFSTLEIQRTEQGDSAMYLCASGTADIQYFGAGTRLSVL.

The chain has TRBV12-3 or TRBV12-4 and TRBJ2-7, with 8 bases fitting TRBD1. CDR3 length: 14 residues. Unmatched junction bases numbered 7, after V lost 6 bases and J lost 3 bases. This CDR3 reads CASSPDRARYEQYF. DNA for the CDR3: TGTGCCAGCAGCCCGGACAGGGCACGCTACGAGCAGTACTTC.